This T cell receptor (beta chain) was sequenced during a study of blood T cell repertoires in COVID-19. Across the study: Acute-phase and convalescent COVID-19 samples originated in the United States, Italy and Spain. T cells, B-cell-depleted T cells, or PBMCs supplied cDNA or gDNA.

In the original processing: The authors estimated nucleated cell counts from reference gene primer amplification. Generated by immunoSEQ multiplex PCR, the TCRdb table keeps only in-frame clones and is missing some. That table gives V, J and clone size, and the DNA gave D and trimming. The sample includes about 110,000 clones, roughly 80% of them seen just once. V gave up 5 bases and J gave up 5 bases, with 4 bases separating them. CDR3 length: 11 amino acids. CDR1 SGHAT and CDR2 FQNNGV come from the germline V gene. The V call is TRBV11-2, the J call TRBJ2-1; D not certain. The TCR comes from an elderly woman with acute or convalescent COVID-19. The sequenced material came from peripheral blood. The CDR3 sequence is CASSRDNEQFF. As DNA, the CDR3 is TGTGCCAGCAGCCGAGACAATGAGCAGTTCTTC.